This TCR beta chain originates from a study of identical twins. TCRdb independently ran MiXCR on the 5' RACE reads; one entry per CDR3 protein. The sample records 450,000 or so distinct CDR3 sequences, 13% to 15% being singletons. Every donor was a healthy Caucasian. This CDR3 has 15 residues. V was cut by 5 bases and J by 1 base, with 14 bases left in between. The study, taken as a whole, reports: Researchers caution that invariant MAIT and iNKT cells could partly confound zero-insertion analyses. Reduced insertions were recorded for abundant cord blood beta clonotypes, with no such pattern in memory repertoires.

Only a few counts were recorded for this clonotype. Antigen unknown. These data also featured in a second study, about yellow fever vaccine responses in identical twins. As reported in that work: Convergence reportedly seemed to mark part of the twins' vaccine T cell response, with personalization marking the rest.

Sample: CD4+ T cells sorted from blood. The rearrangement joins TRBV12-3 or TRBV12-4 to TRBJ1-1; D unresolved. The sequence derives from a woman aged 18-35 years in good health. DNA of the CDR3: TGTGCCAGCAGTCCACTATCGGCAGCGAACACTGAAGCTTTCTTT. This translates into CASSPLSAANTEAFF.